A selection of T cell receptor beta chains follows, all from one sample in a study of blood T cell repertoires in COVID-19. Produced via immunoSEQ multiplex PCR; TCRdb's table is partial and in-frame only. The sample contains fewer than 60,000 clones, over 80% of which appear only once. The material sequenced was peripheral blood. The receptors come from a human donor with active COVID-19. The donor label of this sample is uncertain. Each CDR3 is given without its conserved first and last residue.

TRBV5-4	TRBJ1-1	ASSHKGRGGTEAF
TRBV7-8	TRBJ1-1	ASSSRKRLEAF
TRBV7-6	TRBJ2-2	ASSLRGGTNTGELF
TRBV7-2	TRBJ2-5	ASSRGGEETQY
TRBV7-2	TRBJ2-5	ASSSGTSRETQY
TRBV4-3	TRBJ1-5	ASSQGTGGHQPQH
TRBV2	TRBJ2-2	ASRQGTLNTGELF
TRBV29-1	TRBJ2-2	SVEGGLAGDTGELF
TRBV7-9	TRBJ2-3	ASGSGGDTDTQY
TRBV27	TRBJ1-1	ASRPRQGLGTEAF
TRBV4-2	TRBJ2-1	ASSPGASGPNEQF
TRBV6-5	TRBJ2-7	ASRGTGRSEQY
TRBV5-1	TRBJ2-1	ASSFGLAGHYNEQF
TRBV6-2/TRBV6-3	TRBJ1-2	ASSAGYYGYT
TRBV29-1	TRBJ2-7	SVVAGGPYEQY
TRBV5-4	TRBJ1-2	ASSFGGGGYGYT
TRBV5-1	TRBJ2-5	ASSTGTVQETQY
TRBV7-3	TRBJ2-7	ASSPWASSSYEQY
TRBV27	TRBJ1-4	ASSPYNRDRGFEKLF
TRBV27	TRBJ2-3	ASSSTQAGGPDTQY
TRBV11-2	TRBJ2-7	ASSFGQGSEQY
TRBV6-5	TRBJ1-5	ASSQDSEQPQH
TRBV11-2	TRBJ1-2	ASSFKRTGGTLYGYT
TRBV6-6	TRBJ1-2	ASRDESRGPAGYT
TRBV2	TRBJ1-1	ASRVDSGEAF
TRBV3-1/TRBV3-2	TRBJ1-6	ASSQVRGNSPLH
TRBV9	TRBJ1-3	ASSVTGVGNTIY
TRBV7-6	TRBJ2-2	ASGRANTGELF
TRBV11-3	TRBJ1-1	ASSLGVWGQNTEAF
TRBV5-1	TRBJ1-1	ASSLGQGVTEAF
TRBV6-7	TRBJ2-1	ASSYPGFGVSGWYNEQF
TRBV10-3	TRBJ2-1	AISVLGTLNEQF
TRBV2	TRBJ2-7	ASSLGRGYEQY
TRBV5-4	TRBJ1-1	ASSLQTGTTEAF
TRBV30	TRBJ2-7	AWSAYRDEQY
TRBV6-6	TRBJ1-6	ASSYSRQSNSPLH
TRBV7-8	TRBJ2-7	ASSSQAGAHEQY
TRBV6-2/TRBV6-3	TRBJ2-3	ASSSLLTSTDTQY
TRBV7-9	TRBJ1-2	ASSPEAAGYT
TRBV19	TRBJ1-1	ASSMRLNAEAF
TRBV29-1	TRBJ2-7	SVAGTGGTYEQY
TRBV28	TRBJ2-3	ASSPRQGARKTTNWDTQY
TRBV5-1	TRBJ2-1	ASSFTSGGHNEQF
TRBV28	TRBJ2-7	ASIGGEYEQY
TRBV18	TRBJ1-2	ASSFRTGGYT